The 27 T cell receptor beta chains listed next were all sequenced from one sample in a study of radiation and T cells in renal cell carcinoma. The repertoire was sequenced with immunoSEQ multiplex PCR; TCRdb's copy has only in-frame clones and lacks some. The table has about 130,000 clones, around 80% seen once; the top ten hold 4.5% to 7%. This sample's time point: blood 2 weeks post-SBRT. Indicated treatment: 15 Gy SBRT to primary tumor, nephrectomy 4 weeks later. This specimen was blood, taken from a patient whose treatment included radiotherapy and nephrectomy. These TCRs come from a man aged 50 to 59 with renal cell carcinoma.

This clone was found once. V and J are TRBV5-4 and TRBJ1-5, with a tentative D call TRBD1 (6 bases). Germline V lookup: CDR1 SGHNT, CDR2 YYREEE (reference sequence). The CDR3 extends over 17 amino acids. Trimming cost V 4 bases and J 2 bases, with 19 bases left between them. The chain's CDR3 is CASSPGPRRGGNQPQHF. The CDR3 bases are TGTGCCAGCAGCCCTGGGCCGCGCAGGGGTGGCAATCAGCCCCAGCATTTT.

This chain connects TRBV6-5 to TRBJ2-5; D not certain. The V and J ends lost 2 bases and 7 bases respectively, with 8 bases between them. This CDR3 is built from 12 residues. Germline loops: CDR1 MNHEY, CDR2 SVGAGI. This CDR3 is CASSYRMGTQYF. The CDR3 DNA reads TGTGCCAGCAGTTACAGGATGGGGACCCAGTACTTC.

The chain recombines TRBV28 with TRBJ2-2, with D perhaps being TRBD1 or TRBD2 (6 bases each). Trimming pared 7 bases from V and 1 base from J, leaving 13 bases between. The CDR3 is 15 amino acids. Germline CDR1 MDHEN, CDR2 SYDVKM. CDR3 nucleotide sequence: TGTGCCAGCACCCTAGGAGGGGGGAACACCGGGGAGCTGTTTTTT. The encoded protein is CASTLGGGNTGELFF.

The rearrangement joins TRBV7-2 to TRBJ2-3; TRBD2 might be the D (7 bases). Trimming pared 1 base from V and 4 bases from J, leaving 12 bases between. This CDR3 has 15 residues. From germline, CDR1 is SGHTA and CDR2 FQGNSA. CDR3 loop: CASSLDWRGPDTQYF. The CDR3, as DNA: TGTGCCAGCAGCTTAGATTGGCGGGGGCCAGATACGCAGTATTTT.

The chain has TRBV10-1 and TRBJ2-3, with 16 bases identical to TRBD2. In germline, CDR1 is WNHNN, CDR2 SYGVQD (reference sequence). The CDR3 is 15 amino acids. Unmatched junction bases numbered 0, after V lost 6 bases and J lost 3 bases. CDR3 in DNA: TGCGCCAGCAGGGGACTAGCGGGAGGGACAGATACGCAGTATTTT. It specifies CASRGLAGGTDTQYF.

The chain has TRBV7-9 and TRBJ2-7; D not certain. Between the trimmed V and J ends, which lost 5 bases and 7 bases, there was a span of 9 bases. Germline V gene sequence: CDR1 SEHNR, CDR2 FQNEAQ (reference sequence). The CDR3 runs to 11 residues. CDR3 residues: CASSAGGEQYF. The CDR3 DNA reads TGTGCCAGCAGCGCCGGCGGAGAGCAGTACTTC.

The chain carries TRBV11-2 and TRBJ1-1; D not resolved. The CDR3 sequence is 13 residues long. Germline V gives CDR1 SGHAT, CDR2 FQNNGV. The V and J ends lost 6 bases and 3 bases respectively, with 11 bases between them. CDR3 sequence (DNA): TGTGCCAGCAGGGTGGCAGTGGACACTGAAGCTTTCTTT. Encoded protein: CASRVAVDTEAFF.

The chain couples TRBV19 to TRBJ1-5; D remains ambiguous. Germline CDR1 LNHDA, CDR2 SQIVND (reference sequence). Trimming shortened V by 6 bases and J by 6 bases, and 18 bases separated the two germline ends. The CDR3 consists of 15 residues. CDR3 coding DNA: TGTGCCAGTAGAGCCCCGTTAAGCCAACTTCAGCCCCAGCATTTT. Its protein product is CASRAPLSQLQPQHF.

This clone came up a few times. DNA for the CDR3: TGTGCCAGCAGCCAAGATTCGGCGCGCAGGGGATACAAAACAGATACGCAGTATTTT. Residues: CASSQDSARRGYKTDTQYF. The V call is TRBV14, the J call TRBJ2-3, with D perhaps matching TRBD1 (6 bases). Germline-derived CDR1 and CDR2 are SGHDN and FVKESK. V gave up 0 bases and J gave up 3 bases, with 22 bases separating them. The CDR3 has 19 amino acids.

The table lists this clone with a count of one. The chain links TRBV4-3 to TRBJ2-7; D uncertain. The V end was cut by 0 bases, the J end by 3 bases, with 9 bases between. The CDR3 has 14 amino acids. Germline V lookup: CDR1 LGHNA, CDR2 YSLEER. The DNA of the CDR3 is TGCGCCAGCAGCCAAGATCGGGTGAGCTACGAGCAGTACTTC. Translation gives CASSQDRVSYEQYF.

This chain uses TRBV2 with TRBJ2-3; 7 bases agree with TRBD2. CDR3 length equals 15 residues. V lost 5 bases, J lost 2 bases, and 7 bases stayed unmatched. CDR1 is SNHLY, CDR2 FYNNEI, per germline. Written as DNA, the CDR3 is TGTGCCAGCAGTTGGCGGGAGTCGTTCACAGATACGCAGTATTTT. Translation gives CASSWRESFTDTQYF. Full variable domain (rest looked up from reference TRBV2 and TRBJ2-3): EPEVTQTPSHQVTQMGQEVILRCVPISNHLYFYWYRQILGQKVEFLVSFYNNEISEKSEIFDDQFSVERPDGSNFTLKIRSTKLEDSAMYFCASSWRESFTDTQYFGPGTRLTVL.

This sequence joins TRBV28 and TRBJ1-5; 11 bases align to TRBD1. V shed 5 bases, J shed 9 bases, and the junction held 6 bases outside the gene matches. Looked up from germline, CDR1 is MDHEN and CDR2 is SYDVKM. There are 14 residues in the CDR3. The chain's CDR3 is CASSLVGTGGPQHF. The CDR3 DNA reads TGTGCCAGCAGTCTCGTGGGGACAGGGGGGCCCCAGCATTTT. The whole variable domain, remainder taken from reference TRBV28 and TRBJ1-5, is DVKVTQSSRYLVKRTGEKVFLECVQDMDHENMFWYRQDPGLGLRLIYFSYDVKMKEKGDIPEGYSVSREKKERFSLILESASTNQTSMYLCASSLVGTGGPQHFGDGTRLSIL.

The chain has TRBV4-2 and TRBJ2-7, with TRBD1 as a possible D gene (7 bases). The V gene's germline CDR1 is LGHNA and CDR2 YNFKEQ. Trimming left V 0 bases short and J 9 bases short, with 15 bases between. There are 14 residues in the CDR3. CDR3 region: CASSQDAQGRWQYF. The DNA of the CDR3 is TGTGCCAGCAGCCAAGATGCACAGGGGAGGTGGCAGTACTTC.

The V call is TRBV18, the J call TRBJ2-6, with D tentatively TRBD1 (6 bases). The CDR3 totals 18 residues. Germline V gene data show CDR1 as KGHSH and CDR2 as LQKENI. Trimming removed 2 bases from V and 2 bases from J, with 16 bases in between. The chain's CDR3 is CASSPLMGAGTGANVLTF. The CDR3 DNA follows: TGTGCCAGCTCACCATTAATGGGGGCCGGTACTGGGGCCAACGTCCTGACTTTC.

The chain is built from TRBV10-2 and TRBJ1-2, with no clear D. Germline-derived CDR1 and CDR2 are WSHSY and SAAADI. V shed 0 bases and J shed 3 bases, with 14 bases lying between them. This CDR3 spans 16 amino acids. CDR3 DNA sequence: TGCGCCAGCAGTGAGTCCTATGCGCTTTTAGACTATGGCTACACCTTC. Residues: CASSESYALLDYGYTF.

The rearrangement uses TRBV11-2 and TRBJ2-5; TRBD2 agrees at 11 bases. The V gene end was trimmed by 2 bases and the J gene end by 2 bases; junction bases not matched to a gene: 4. Germline V CDR1 and CDR2: SGHAT, FQNNGV. This CDR3 has 16 residues. The CDR3 region is CASSLQRLAGQETQYF. The CDR3 coding sequence is TGTGCCAGCAGCTTACAACGACTAGCGGGGCAAGAGACCCAGTACTTC.

The chain is built from TRBV20-1 and TRBJ2-7, with D maybe TRBD2 (6 bases). Germline CDR1 is DFQATT and CDR2 is SNEGSKA (reference sequence). Trimming cost V 6 bases and J 7 bases, with 13 bases left between them. This CDR3 is built from 11 residues. The CDR3 loop reads CSAWGEREQYF. In DNA form, the CDR3 reads TGCAGTGCCTGGGGGGAGAGGGAGCAGTACTTC.

The genes are TRBV5-1 and TRBJ2-7; D is possibly TRBD1 (6 bases). Trimming left V 6 bases short and J 5 bases short, with 15 bases between. CDR3 size: 13 residues. The germline gives CDR1 SGHRS, CDR2 YFSETQ. The CDR3 DNA reads as TGCGCCAGCAAGGGTGCAGGGGTTAACGAGCAGTACTTC. Translated, it gives CASKGAGVNEQYF.

The V and J genes are TRBV5-1 and TRBJ2-3, with 7 bases identical to TRBD2. This CDR3 comprises 16 residues. Germline V CDR1 and CDR2: SGHRS, YFSETQ. After removal of 3 bases from V and 1 base from J, the junction contained 8 bases not matched to a gene. CDR3 sequence: CASSSGRGVGTDTQYF. Written as DNA, the CDR3 is TGCGCCAGCAGCTCGGGACGGGGGGTCGGCACAGATACGCAGTATTTT.

V is TRBV6-5 and J is TRBJ1-6, with a tentative D call TRBD1 (5 bases). Germline V gives CDR1 MNHEY, CDR2 SVGAGI. This CDR3 has 14 residues. V lost 2 bases to trimming and J lost 7 bases, with 9 bases between them. The CDR3 DNA follows: TGTGCCAGCAGTTACGGGGGAGGAAATTCACCCCTCCACTTT. It yields the protein CASSYGGGNSPLHF.

The chain couples TRBV7-3 to TRBJ1-2; TRBD1 matches at 8 bases. V was clipped by 2 bases and J by 3 bases; unmatched bases: 11. The CDR3 consists of 17 residues. The germline gives CDR1 SGHTA, CDR2 FQGTGA. CDR3 loop: CASSLSPGGPTHYGYTF. In DNA form, the CDR3 reads TGTGCCAGCAGCTTATCCCCAGGGGGCCCAACTCACTATGGCTACACCTTC.

This clone has at least ten counts. J is TRBJ1-3 and V is TRBV5-5; D is unclear. Germline V gene data show CDR1 as SGHKS and CDR2 as YYEKEE (reference sequence). The CDR3 consists of 15 residues. With 1 base removed from V and 0 bases from J, the gap between germline ends came to 8 bases. CDR3 nucleotides: TGTGCCAGCAGCTTGCGACGGAGCTCTGGAAACACCATATATTTT. Its protein product is CASSLRRSSGNTIYF.

The V call is TRBV2, the J call TRBJ2-5, with D perhaps assigned TRBD1 or TRBD2 (5 bases each). Trimming removed 6 bases at V and 5 bases at J, with 10 bases between. From germline, CDR1 is SNHLY and CDR2 FYNNEI. This CDR3 has 12 amino acids. CDR3 amino acids: CASRGRGETQYF. The CDR3 DNA is TGTGCCAGCAGGGGGCGAGGGGAGACCCAGTACTTC.

J is TRBJ2-1 and V is TRBV5-4; D may be TRBD1 (6 bases). Deletions cut 1 base from V and 7 bases from J, with 12 bases between. Germline V gene data show CDR1 as SGHNT and CDR2 as YYREEE (reference sequence). This CDR3 has 14 residues. Written as DNA, the CDR3 is TGTGCCAGCAGCTTGATAGGGGGTGGGAATGAGCAGTTCTTC. Its translation: CASSLIGGGNEQFF.

The V gene is TRBV4-2, the J gene TRBJ1-3; D ambiguous. This CDR3 has 14 residues. Between the trimmed V and J ends, which lost 4 bases and 3 bases, there was a span of 10 bases. Germline assignment: CDR1 LGHNA and CDR2 YNFKEQ. CDR3 sequence reads: CASSPSGVGNTIYF. CDR3 coding DNA: TGTGCCAGCAGCCCGTCCGGGGTTGGAAACACCATATATTTT.

The chain links TRBV19 to TRBJ2-2; 9 bases are shared with TRBD1. This CDR3 region has 16 residues. Trimming cost V 5 bases and J 5 bases; bases outside gene matches: 9. The germline gives CDR1 LNHDA, CDR2 SQIVND (reference sequence). CDR3 protein: CASSSHGQGWTGELFF. In DNA, the CDR3 is TGTGCCAGTAGTTCGCACGGACAGGGGTGGACCGGGGAGCTGTTTTTT.

The genes are TRBV12-5 and TRBJ1-5, with D possibly matching TRBD1 (6 bases). The germline V gene has CDR1 LGHNT and CDR2 FRNRAP. The CDR3 extends over 16 amino acids. V dropped 1 base and J dropped 0 bases, with 10 bases sitting between them. The CDR3 DNA is TGTGCTAGTGGTTTGGGACAGGCTTATAGCAATCAGCCCCAGCATTTT. Its protein is CASGLGQAYSNQPQHF.